Given below is one TCR beta chain in context. A single count supports this clonotype. It lacks a known antigen. A much larger clone is a single base away; this may be a read error. These data belong to a study of post-analysis software for immune sequencing data (dated by TCRdb to between 2015 and 2017). For the study in its entirety: Disease courses on record covered relapsing-remitting, secondary progressive and progressive-relapsing multiple sclerosis, though some patients had no subtype annotation. A subset of samples was prepared in parallel using single-end sample barcoding, then pooled and co-amplified after Illumina adapter ligation. The patient repertoires were set against about 12 previously published healthy control repertoires from donors whose ages ranged from 6 to 25 years.

The library was generated by PCR. For sequencing, an Illumina HiSeq 2500 was employed. To reduce PCR and sequencing biases, unique molecular identifiers were built into the TCR beta cDNA libraries. Approximately 500,000 cDNA molecules were obtained per 1 to 10 million input T cells, so each molecule approximated one T cell. The same protocol used for the earlier healthy control dataset was applied to prepare and sequence the patient libraries. Within a given batch, samples were prepared together, multiplexed and sequenced on the same HiSeq lane. In the original analysis: Raw barcoded reads were processed with MIGEC, discarding single-read molecular identifier groups before consensus assembly and CDR3 extraction. VDJtools was used for post-analysis of the clonotype tables, with diversity normalized by down-sampling every dataset to the smallest sample size. To correct batch-related cross-sample contamination, repertoire overlap clustering matched CDR3 amino acid sequences but not nucleotide sequences. TCRdb ran its own pipeline on the public reads, namely fastp trimming at Q25 and MiXCR clone calling, and kept in-frame beta chains. Rows with one shared CDR3 protein collapse into an entry with the most common genes and DNA. For this entry, the V and J calls and clone size follow TCRdb and not the study's own pipeline. This sample is represented by some 240,000 distinct CDR3 sequences; 36% of them were singletons. Together, the top ten hold under 5.5% of the sample.

Results and caveats for the whole study, not just this receptor: Patients showed significantly higher frequencies than controls for a handful of TRBV segments, among them TRBV5-6, TRBV5-1 and TRBV20-1. The multiple sclerosis patient group was slightly younger than the control group. Strong co-clustering of samples prepared in the same batch was shown by direct clustering with F measure, prompting a batch-effect correction. Multiple sclerosis patients had significantly lower normalized Chao1 diversity than controls, a result that suggests substantial peripheral T-cell clonal expansion.

To demonstrate the VDJtools post-analysis software, the study profiled TCR beta repertoires from the peripheral blood of about 13 young patients with multiple sclerosis. The multiple sclerosis patients were children and adolescents ranging in age from 6 to 15 years. CDR1 MNHNY and CDR2 SVGAGI were looked up in the germline V gene (reference sequence). Trimming at the junction amounts to 0 bases on V and 9 bases on J, and the germline ends lie 14 bases apart. There are 14 amino acids in the CDR3, from cysteine to phenylalanine inclusive. Only CDR3 DNA remains: 42 bases, in frame from the first base. Sequencing used blood. The receptor's source is a girl aged 10-17 years with multiple sclerosis. In this chain, TRBV6-6 is recombined with TRBJ2-5; tentative D gene TRBD2, with 5 bases matching. The bases read TGTGCCAGCAGTTACTCGCCTAGCCTGGAGTCCCAGTACTTC. Its translation is CASSYSPSLESQYF.